Below, 6 T cell receptor beta chains from the same sample are listed, as sequenced in a study of Graves' ophthalmopathy and Graves' hyperthyroidism. The study amplified TCR beta CDR3 regions using RNA transcripts. HTBI primers were employed in first-round RT-PCR, then a second-round multiplex PCR followed. TCRdb used MiXCR to reprocess the multiplex PCR reads, holding one entry per CDR3 protein. This table holds about 590,000 distinct CDR3 sequences, approximately 35% found once. Sequencing was done on a sample of peripheral blood or thyroid tissue (not recorded which). Receptors originate from an adult man with Graves' hyperthyroidism.

With regard to this clonotype: An end of the junction does not agree with germline; a read error may underlie this. The chain recombines TRBV7-7 with TRBJ2-7; 12 bases agree with TRBD2. The end of the DNA aligns better with TRBJ2-1, so the J call may be wrong. This CDR3 comprises 15 residues. Germline values: CDR1 SSHAT, CDR2 FNYEAQ (reference sequence). CDR3 region: CASSPSSGGAYEQFF. CDR3 bases: TGTGCTAGCAGCCCCTCTAGCGGGGGGGCCTATGAGCAGTTCTTC.

This clonotype was observed at least ten times. The J gene is TRBJ2-7, the V gene TRBV10-3; the match to TRBD2 covers 10 bases. Trimming took 11 bases from V and 6 from J; bases not matched to a gene: 25. The germline gives CDR1 ENHRY, CDR2 SYGVKD. The CDR3 extends over 18 amino acids. For the CDR3, the DNA is TGTGCCGTGACAACCGGGACTAGCGAAAGAGGGACCCTCCCCGAGCAGTACTTC. The encoded protein is CAVTTGTSERGTLPEQYF.

This clonotype was seen more than once but under ten times. At one end, the junction sequence differs from germline, possibly due to a read error. The chain joins TRBV7-9 to TRBJ2-2; 11 bases are shared with TRBD2. The CDR3 consists of 16 residues. Germline-derived CDR1 and CDR2 are SEHNR and FQNEAQ (reference sequence). The CDR3 region has the DNA TGCGCCAGCAGCCAACTTAGCGGGGGGGCCGCCGGGGAGCTGTTTTTT. Translation: CASSQLSGGAAGELFF.

This clonotype has only one observation. DNA for the CDR3: TGTGCCAGCAGTTACTCGGACAGGGGGCTAGAGACCCAGTACTTC. Protein: CASSYSDRGLETQYF. V gene TRBV6-5 combines with J gene TRBJ2-5, with 11 bases fitting TRBD1. Germline V gene lookup returns CDR1 MNHEY and CDR2 SVGAGI. Trimming cost V 0 bases and J 4 bases; bases outside gene matches: 1. The CDR3 spans 15 residues.

At least ten counts were recorded for this clonotype. The chain has TRBV29-1 and TRBJ2-5; 7 bases align to TRBD1. Germline V gives CDR1 SQVTM, CDR2 ANQGSEA. Unmatched junction bases numbered 9, after V lost 5 bases and J lost 6 bases. This CDR3 spans 13 amino acids. DNA of the CDR3: TGCAGCGTTCGGACAGGTCAAGGACAGACCCAGTACTTC. Translated: CSVRTGQGQTQYF.

In its sample, this clonotype was seen many times. This chain joins TRBV24-1 and TRBJ1-5; 7 nucleotides line up with TRBD1. Germline V lookup: CDR1 KGHDR, CDR2 SFDVKD. The junction had 6 bases not matched to a gene; V was cut back by 2 bases and J by 3 bases. The CDR3 has 16 residues. The CDR3 bases are TGTGCCACCAGTGATTCAGGGGACAGAGCCAATCAGCCCCAGCATTTT. Protein: CATSDSGDRANQPQHF.